Presented here are 13 T cell receptor beta chains from one specimen sequenced in a study of blood T cells in healthy people across ages. Primed by a sample-barcoded 5' primer and a J-beta primer mix, a second PCR proceeded for 7 to 11 cycles. Each CDR3 protein gets one entry after TCRdb re-called the 5' RACE reads with MiXCR. The table has about 730,000 distinct CDR3 sequences, approximately 43% seen once. Sequenced sample: blood. Source of these receptors: a woman aged 55-75 years in good health.

This clonotype occurred a few times. The chain recombines TRBV2 with TRBJ2-7; TRBD1 might be the D (6 bases). V lost 1 base and J 0 bases, leaving 16 bases between the germline ends. The CDR3 sequence is 17 residues long. The germline V gene has CDR1 SNHLY and CDR2 FYNNEI. The CDR3 DNA reads as TGTGCCAGCAGTGAAGGGGGAGCAGGGGCCTCCTCCTACGAGCAGTACTTC. Translation gives CASSEGGAGASSYEQYF.

This clonotype was observed a handful of times. The chain has TRBV6-5 and TRBJ2-4; a possible D gene is TRBD1 (6 bases). Germline loops: CDR1 MNHEY, CDR2 SVGAGI. CDR3 length equals 12 residues. V was cut by 7 bases and J by 7 bases, with 11 bases left in between. The CDR3 loop is CASKGTTNIQYF. CDR3 nucleotide sequence: TGTGCCAGCAAGGGGACAACGAACATTCAGTACTTC.

The rearrangement uses TRBV29-1 and TRBJ2-3; maybe TRBD2 (5 bases). The CDR3 runs to 15 residues. Trimming removed 3 bases at V and 1 base at J, with 14 bases between. Per the germline V gene, CDR1 is SQVTM and CDR2 is ANQGSEA. The CDR3 nucleotides read TGCAGCGTTGATGGTAGCGAGAGACGCACAGATACGCAGTATTTT. It yields the protein CSVDGSERRTDTQYF.

The J gene is TRBJ2-1, the V gene TRBV5-1; TRBD2 aligns across 7 bases. Trimming cost V 4 bases and J 4 bases; bases outside gene matches: 11. The CDR3 is 16 amino acids. The V gene's germline CDR1 is SGHRS and CDR2 YFSETQ. CDR3 protein: CASSPRGRDLYNEQFF. Written as DNA, the CDR3 is TGCGCCAGCAGCCCCCGTGGGAGGGATCTATACAATGAGCAGTTCTTC.

This clonotype has a handful of counts. The V call is TRBV18, the J call TRBJ2-5, with unresolved D. Germline V gives CDR1 KGHSH, CDR2 LQKENI. Trimming removed 6 bases at V and 5 bases at J, with 10 bases between. The CDR3 is made up of 12 amino acids. DNA of the CDR3: TGTGCCAGCTCGTACCAGGAGGAGACCCAGTACTTC. Its translation: CASSYQEETQYF. The complete variable domain, with remaining parts taken from reference TRBV18 and TRBJ2-5, reads NAGVMQNPRHLVRRRGQEARLRCSPMKGHSHVYWYRQLPEEGLKFMVYLQKENIIDESGMPKERFSAEFPKEGPSILRIQQVVRGDSAAYFCASSYQEETQYFGPGTRLLVL.

The chain employs TRBV3-1 and TRBJ1-6; D gene uncertain. V was pared by 3 bases and J by 7 bases, with 7 bases between. The CDR3 length is 13 residues. Germline V gene sequence: CDR1 LGHDT, CDR2 YNNKEL (reference sequence). The CDR3 DNA reads as TGTGCCAGCAGCCAGCAAACCAATTCACCCCTCCACTTT. Residues: CASSQQTNSPLHF.

The DNA of the CDR3 is TGTGCCAGCAGCTTGTCTGACAGGGGGCACTTTTCGGGTCAGCCCCAGCATTTT. This sequence encodes CASSLSDRGHFSGQPQHF. The chain carries TRBV5-6 and TRBJ1-5; 10 bases are shared with TRBD1. The length of the CDR3 is 18 residues. The V gene's germline CDR1 is SGHDT and CDR2 YYEEEE. V shed 1 base, J shed 6 bases, and the junction held 13 bases outside the gene matches.

This clonotype was picked up a small number of times. This sequence joins TRBV7-2 and TRBJ1-2; weak D call: TRBD1 (6 bases). Germline V gene data show CDR1 as SGHTA and CDR2 as FQGNSA. With 0 bases removed from V and 5 bases from J, the gap between germline ends came to 13 bases. The CDR3 is made up of 15 amino acids. CDR3: CASSLAGGTEYGYTF. CDR3 nucleotide sequence: TGTGCCAGCAGCTTAGCAGGGGGAACGGAATATGGCTACACCTTC.

V usage is TRBV5-1 and J usage is TRBJ1-2; a weak D match, TRBD1 (6 bases). The germline V and J ends were trimmed by 4 bases and 5 bases, with 9 bases remaining between them. The CDR3 length is 12 residues. Germline values: CDR1 SGHRS, CDR2 YFSETQ. As DNA, the CDR3 is TGCGCCAGCAGCGGGACAAGTTATGGCTACACCTTC. It yields the protein CASSGTSYGYTF.

V gene TRBV4-1 combines with J gene TRBJ1-5; 10 nucleotides agree with TRBD1. The CDR3 sequence is 16 residues long. CDR1 is MGHRA and CDR2 is YSYEKL in the germline V gene. V lost 6 bases to trimming and J lost 4 bases; unmatched junction nucleotides: 9. CDR3: CASRDSQGQGNQPQHF. The CDR3 DNA is TGCGCCAGCAGAGACTCACAGGGACAGGGGAATCAGCCCCAGCATTTT.

Concerning this clonotype itself: A much larger clone differs by one base, so this may be a read error. The chain uses TRBV7-3 and TRBJ2-1; 9 nucleotides match TRBD1. This CDR3 has 15 residues. Germline V gene lookup returns CDR1 SGHTA and CDR2 FQGTGA. Trimming removed 5 bases from V and 8 bases from J; junction bases left unmatched: 10. The CDR3 region is CASSKTRTGVDEQFF. CDR3 DNA sequence: TGTGCCAGCAGCAAAACACGGACAGGGGTGGATGAGCAGTTCTTC.

This chain uses TRBV6-2 or TRBV6-3 with TRBJ2-1, with 9 bases lining up with TRBD2. Germline V CDR1 and CDR2: MNHEY, SVGEGT. V trimming: 7 bases; J trimming: 3 bases; junction bases outside the gene matches: 4. The CDR3 length is 14 residues. As DNA, the CDR3 is TGTGCCAGCAAACTAGCGGGCCTCTACAATGAGCAGTTCTTC. Protein sequence: CASKLAGLYNEQFF.

The chain links TRBV9 to TRBJ2-3; D may be TRBD2 (5 bases). CDR1 is SGDLS, CDR2 YYNGEE, per germline. The CDR3 is 13 amino acids. Trimming stripped 9 bases from V and 0 bases from J, with 11 bases between. The CDR3 nucleotides read TGTGCCACCGTTTGGGAGAGCACAGATACGCAGTATTTT. This gives the protein CATVWESTDTQYF. Full variable domain (remainder filled in from reference TRBV9 and TRBJ2-3): DSGVTQTPKHLITATGQRVTLRCSPRSGDLSVYWYQQSLDQGLQFLIQYYNGEERAKGNILERFSAQQFPDLHSELNLSSLELGDSALYFCATVWESTDTQYFGPGTRLTVL.